The 27 T cell receptor beta chains below all came from one sample that was sequenced in a study of human T cells and chemical hapten exposure. From the RACE reads, TCRdb called clonotypes with MiXCR, one entry per CDR3 protein. This table has 60,000 to 90,000 distinct CDR3 sequences, 7% to 9.5% appearing once. Time point meaning: healthy volunteer bleed at 6 weeks. The study extracted total RNA from unfractionated whole blood. The source material was whole blood. The source of these receptors is a female donor in good health. Some clones in this sample may be carry-over from other donors' samples.

This clonotype has a handful of counts. The chain uses TRBV5-1 and TRBJ1-1; 7 nucleotides agree with TRBD1. From germline, CDR1 is SGHRS and CDR2 YFSETQ. Trimming cost V 4 bases and J 8 bases; bases outside gene matches: 5. The CDR3 has 12 residues. Here the CDR3 DNA reads TGCGCCAGCAGCCCCGGGACAGCCGAAGCTTTCTTT. Amino acids: CASSPGTAEAFF.

This clonotype occurred many times. The rearrangement uses TRBV7-3 and TRBJ2-3; TRBD2 matches at 11 bases. The germline V gene has CDR1 SGHTA and CDR2 FQGTGA. V lost 5 bases to trimming and J lost 0 bases; unmatched junction nucleotides: 7. This CDR3 is 17 amino acids long. CDR3 nucleotides: TGTGCCAGCAGCCCGGATAGCGGGGGGGCGAGCACAGATACGCAGTATTTT. Translation: CASSPDSGGASTDTQYF.

A word on this clonotype: This clone may be a read error of a much larger clone one base away. The chain couples TRBV5-6 to TRBJ1-2, with no clear D. Deletions cut 4 bases from V and 6 bases from J, with 10 bases between. Germline CDR1 and CDR2: SGHDT and YYEEEE. The CDR3 runs 12 residues. The DNA of the CDR3 is TGTGCCAGCAGCCTAGCGTCCGATGGCTACACCTTC. Its translation is CASSLASDGYTF.

This clonotype was seen ten or more times. The chain uses TRBV6-5 and TRBJ2-1; 11 bases are shared with TRBD2. CDR3 length: 14 residues. Per the germline V gene, CDR1 is MNHEY and CDR2 is SVGAGI. V lost 5 bases and J lost 10; bases outside the gene matches: 7. As DNA, the CDR3 is TGTGCCAGCAGTGTAGCGGGGGGGCCCGGGGAGCAGTTCTTC. As protein: CASSVAGGPGEQFF.

A note on this clonotype: Being one base from a much bigger clone, this may be a read error. V usage is TRBV12-3 or TRBV12-4 and J usage is TRBJ1-1, with a tentative D call TRBD1 (5 bases). The CDR3 is 12 amino acids. The CDR3 protein is CASSPPPGRALF. The CDR3 coding sequence is TGTGCCAGCAGTCCTCCCCCAGGGAGGGCTCTCTTT.

In regard to this clonotype: Since a much larger clone is just one base distant, this may be a read error. This rearrangement joins TRBV7-2 to TRBJ2-3, with 12 positions matching TRBD1. The CDR3 has 15 residues. Germline loops: CDR1 SGHTA, CDR2 FQGNSA. CDR3 sequence: CGSSLDGTGGGTQYF. The DNA for the CDR3 is TGTGGCAGCAGCTTGGACGGGACAGGGGGCGGTACGCAGTATTTT.

This clonotype was detected many times. The chain joins TRBV7-2 to TRBJ2-5; D uncertain. The CDR3 has 13 amino acids. Germline CDR1 reads SGHTA; CDR2 reads FQGNSA. V was trimmed by 1 base and J by 2 bases, leaving 5 bases between them. CDR3 residues: CASSLVGQETQYF. In DNA form, the CDR3 reads TGTGCCAGCAGCTTAGTTGGGCAAGAGACCCAGTACTTC.

Details on this clonotype: A much more abundant neighbour one base away suggests this may be a read error. The chain carries TRBV20-1 and TRBJ1-6; 7 bases match TRBD1. Germline values: CDR1 DFQATT, CDR2 SNEGSKA (reference sequence). The CDR3 runs 14 residues. The CDR3 DNA is TGCAGTGCTAGTCTATCAGGGGGGAATTCACCCTTCCACTTT. It translates to CSASLSGGNSPFHF.

This clonotype counts as medium-sized. The CDR3, as DNA: TGTGCCAGCAGAATAGAGATGGCCGATACGCAGTATTTT. It codes for CASRIEMADTQYF. The chain employs TRBV5-4 and TRBJ2-3; no clear D gene. The CDR3 consists of 13 residues. Germline V gene lookup returns CDR1 SGHNT and CDR2 YYREEE (reference sequence). The V end was cut by 5 bases, the J end by 6 bases, with 13 bases between.

The chain combines TRBV10-3 with TRBJ2-3; 10 bases align to TRBD1. Germline CDR1 is ENHRY and CDR2 is SYGVKD. V shed 6 bases and J 2 bases; nucleotides not matched to a gene: 8. The CDR3 loop spans 16 amino acids. The CDR3 bases are TGTGCCATCAGAAGGGACAGGGGATTAGACACAGATACGCAGTATTTT. Protein: CAIRRDRGLDTDTQYF.

The chain is built from TRBV5-5 and TRBJ2-1; TRBD1 or TRBD2 may be the D gene (6 bases each). Per the germline V gene, CDR1 is SGHKS and CDR2 is YYEKEE (reference sequence). The CDR3 extends over 18 amino acids. The V end was cut by 4 bases, the J end by 4 bases, with 24 bases between. The CDR3 region has the DNA TGTGCCAGCAGCCCTATATTCACAGGGAGGATAACTTACAATGAGCAGTTCTTC. Amino acids: CASSPIFTGRITYNEQFF.

In its sample, this clonotype was seen many times. V usage is TRBV7-2 and J usage is TRBJ1-6, with D unclear. This CDR3 is 15 amino acids long. The germline CDR1 and CDR2 sequences are SGHTA and FQGNSA. The germline V and J ends were trimmed by 4 bases and 6 bases, with 13 bases remaining between them. CDR3: CASSSRQTINSPLHF. The DNA for the CDR3 is TGTGCCAGCAGCTCGCGGCAGACGATTAATTCACCCCTCCACTTT.

This clonotype was detected only a few times. The rearrangement joins TRBV5-1 to TRBJ2-7; no clear D. V was cut by 0 bases and J by 2 bases, with 21 bases left in between. The CDR3 has 18 amino acids. Germline V lookup: CDR1 SGHRS, CDR2 YFSETQ. CDR3 protein: CASSLVTLVGRPPYEQYF. Written as DNA, the CDR3 is TGCGCCAGCAGCTTGGTTACTCTCGTAGGGCGGCCCCCCTACGAGCAGTACTTC.

This chain links TRBV5-6 with TRBJ2-7; D is ambiguous. Per the germline V gene, CDR1 is SGHDT and CDR2 is YYEEEE. V was cut by 0 bases and J by 2 bases, with 15 bases left in between. The CDR3 has 16 amino acids. This chain's CDR3 is CASSLVGQTGTYEQYF. In DNA form, the CDR3 reads TGTGCCAGCAGCTTGGTCGGCCAAACGGGTACCTACGAGCAGTACTTC. Supplemented by reference TRBV5-6 and TRBJ2-7, the full variable domain reads DAGVTQSPTHLIKTRGQQVTLRCSPKSGHDTVSWYQQALGQGPQFIFQYYEEEERQRGNFPDRFSGHQFPNYSSELNVNALLLGDSALYLCASSLVGQTGTYEQYFGPGTRLTVT.

This clonotype appeared many times. This sequence joins TRBV29-1 and TRBJ2-3; the D is unclear. The V and J ends lost 4 bases and 5 bases respectively, with 16 bases between them. The CDR3 extends over 14 amino acids. Per the germline V gene, CDR1 is SQVTM and CDR2 is ANQGSEA. CDR3 in amino acids: CSVVAVLIGDTQYF. In DNA form, the CDR3 reads TGCAGCGTTGTAGCAGTCTTGATAGGAGATACGCAGTATTTT.

This clonotype was seen ten or more times. V gene TRBV7-2 combines with J gene TRBJ1-1, with 7 bases identical to TRBD1. The germline gives CDR1 SGHTA, CDR2 FQGNSA. CDR3 size: 15 residues. V lost 0 bases to trimming and J lost 4 bases; unmatched junction nucleotides: 5. CDR3 loop: CASSLAGQGGTEAFF. In DNA, the CDR3 is TGTGCCAGCAGCTTAGCGGGGCAGGGGGGCACTGAAGCTTTCTTT.

The chain couples TRBV5-6 to TRBJ1-5, with a possible D match to TRBD1 (5 bases). Trimming cost V 0 bases and J 9 bases, with 13 bases left between them. The germline CDR1 and CDR2 sequences are SGHDT and YYEEEE. CDR3 length: 14 amino acids. CDR3 region: CASSLGDTGRPQHF. The CDR3 nucleotides read TGTGCCAGCAGCTTGGGAGACACGGGACGGCCCCAGCATTTT.

This clonotype turned up a few times. The rearrangement uses TRBV7-9 and TRBJ1-3; no reliable D call. V was cut by 8 bases and J by 7 bases, with 15 bases left in between. The CDR3 runs 13 residues. Germline assignment: CDR1 SEHNR and CDR2 FQNEAQ (reference sequence). In DNA form, the CDR3 reads TGTGCCAGCTTTATTCTTGACGCCAACACCATATATTTT. Protein sequence: CASFILDANTIYF. Using reference TRBV7-9 and TRBJ1-3 for the parts outside the CDR3, the full variable domain is DTGVSQNPRHKITKRGQNVTFRCDPISEHNRLYWYRQTLGQGPEFLTYFQNEAQLEKSRLLSDRFSAERPKGSFSTLEIQRTEQGDSAMYLCASFILDANTIYFGEGSWLTVV.

The table lists this clonotype with a few counts. The V gene is TRBV5-6, the J gene TRBJ1-5, with 8 bases aligning to TRBD1. CDR3 length: 17 residues. Germline trimming cut 6 bases from V and 6 bases from J; bases unmatched to any gene: 17. Germline V CDR1 and CDR2: SGHDT, YYEEEE. The CDR3: CASTLGAGGLVGQPQHF. The DNA of the CDR3 is TGTGCCAGCACCCTGGGGGCAGGGGGCCTGGTAGGTCAGCCCCAGCATTTT.

This clonotype came up many times. J is TRBJ1-5 and V is TRBV20-1, with 8 bases lining up with TRBD1. The CDR3 consists of 18 residues. The junction had 21 bases not matched to a gene; V was cut back by 8 bases and J by 3 bases. Germline V gene lookup returns CDR1 DFQATT and CDR2 SNEGSKA (reference sequence). CDR3 residues: CSPNLRRTGSQNNQPQHF. As DNA, the CDR3 is TGCAGTCCGAACCTCCGGAGGACAGGGAGTCAGAACAATCAGCCCCAGCATTTT.

The table lists this clonotype with many counts. The chain joins TRBV25-1 to TRBJ2-3; D remains unclear. The V gene's germline CDR1 is MGHDK and CDR2 SYGVNS. This CDR3 comprises 14 residues. Trimming pared 5 bases from V and 2 bases from J, leaving 11 bases between. In nucleotides, the CDR3 is TGTGCCAGCAGTCCCCAGGCCTACACAGATACGCAGTATTTT. Its protein is CASSPQAYTDTQYF. The full variable domain, its missing parts supplied by reference TRBV25-1 and TRBJ2-3, is EADIYQTPRYLVIGTGKKITLECSQTMGHDKMYWYQQDPGMELHLIHYSYGVNSTEKGDLSSESTVSRIRTEHFPLTLESARPSHTSQYLCASSPQAYTDTQYFGPGTRLTVL.

The chain employs TRBV12-3 or TRBV12-4 and TRBJ2-7; TRBD2 aligns across 10 bases. V was pared by 5 bases and J by 6 bases, with 13 bases of the junction left unmatched. This CDR3 has 16 amino acids. The CDR3, as DNA: TGTGCCAGCAGTCGCCACGGGAAGCGGGGGGGCTCCGAGCAGTACTTC. Amino acid sequence: CASSRHGKRGGSEQYF.

Note on this clonotype: One base away lies a much larger clone, so this may be a sequencing read error. The chain's CDR3 is CASSVDPEGYTGKLFF. Here the CDR3 DNA reads TGTGCCAGCAGCGTAGACCCCGAGGGTTACACGGGAAAACTGTTTTTT. The rearrangement uses TRBV9 and TRBJ1-4; D unclear. Germline V lookup: CDR1 SGDLS, CDR2 YYNGEE. Trimming took 0 bases from V and 10 from J, leaving 19 bases between them. CDR3 length: 16 amino acids.

At least ten counts were recorded for this clonotype. This chain links TRBV3-1 with TRBJ1-1; D possibly corresponds to TRBD1 (5 bases). The CDR3 sequence is 12 residues long. The germline V gene encodes CDR1 LGHDT and CDR2 YNNKEL (reference sequence). Trimming took off 1 base at V and 8 bases at J, with 8 bases between the two ends. CDR3 residues: CASSQVGAEAFF. The CDR3 DNA sequence: TGTGCCAGCAGCCAAGTCGGGGCAGAAGCTTTCTTT.

This clonotype showed up many times. This chain uses TRBV3-1 with TRBJ1-2; D gene ambiguous. The V gene's germline CDR1 is LGHDT and CDR2 YNNKEL (reference sequence). The ends were cut back, 0 bases at V and 8 bases at J, with 13 bases in the middle. The CDR3 consists of 14 residues. CDR3 in DNA: TGTGCCAGCAGCCAAGATCTTGGCAGCTGGGGCTACACCTTC. Translation: CASSQDLGSWGYTF.

This rearrangement joins TRBV7-2 to TRBJ2-7; TRBD2 matches at 8 bases. After removal of 1 base from V and 6 bases from J, the junction contained 8 bases not matched to a gene. The CDR3 is made up of 15 amino acids. The germline V gene encodes CDR1 SGHTA and CDR2 FQGNSA. CDR3 sequence: CASSLGGGGLSEQYF. The CDR3 DNA sequence: TGTGCCAGCAGCTTAGGGGGCGGGGGGCTCTCCGAGCAGTACTTC.

This clonotype has ten or more counts. The rearrangement links TRBV7-9 to TRBJ2-2; a weak D match, TRBD1 (6 bases). The CDR3 totals 20 residues. In germline, CDR1 is SEHNR, CDR2 FQNEAQ (reference sequence). Trimming removed 5 bases from V and 2 bases from J, with 27 bases in between. CDR3 amino acids: CASSRIKMNTGKENTGELFF. The CDR3 nucleotides read TGTGCCAGCAGCCGGATTAAAATGAATACAGGGAAGGAAAACACCGGGGAGCTGTTTTTT.